Following are 30 T cell receptor beta chains from one sample sequenced in a study of blood T cells in healthy people across ages. With a J-beta primer mix and a sample-barcoded 5' primer, a second PCR ran about 7 to 12 cycles. TCRdb independently ran MiXCR on the 5' RACE reads; one entry per CDR3 protein. The sample carries approximately 1.5 million distinct CDR3 sequences, roughly 30% recorded once. The material sequenced was blood. The receptors here all came from a woman aged 25-40 years in good health.

This clonotype came up a few times. The V gene is TRBV6-2 or TRBV6-3, the J gene TRBJ2-4; a possible D gene is TRBD2 (5 bases). Germline-derived CDR1 and CDR2 are MNHEY and SVGEGT. The CDR3 is 18 amino acids. Trimming cost V 2 bases and J 0 bases, with 17 bases left between them. CDR3 sequence: CASSYPARTSLAKNIQYF. The CDR3 bases are TGTGCCAGCAGTTACCCTGCTCGGACTTCTCTAGCCAAAAACATTCAGTACTTC.

The CDR3 sequence is CASQKTGNYGYTF. DNA for the CDR3: TGTGCCAGCCAAAAGACAGGGAACTATGGCTACACCTTC. This chain uses TRBV3-1 with TRBJ1-2; 7 nucleotides line up with TRBD1. V shed 8 bases, J shed 2 bases, and the junction held 5 bases outside the gene matches. The CDR3 runs 13 residues. The germline V gene encodes CDR1 LGHDT and CDR2 YNNKEL (reference sequence).

The chain joins TRBV6-2 or TRBV6-3 to TRBJ2-5; weak D call: TRBD1 (5 bases). Gene TRBJ2-7 matches the end of the DNA better, so the J call may be wrong. The CDR3 extends over 13 amino acids. Germline V gene lookup returns CDR1 MNHEY and CDR2 SVGEGT. DNA for the CDR3: TGTGCCAGCAAGGTCATAGGGGCCTACGAGCAGTACTTC. Its translation is CASKVIGAYEQYF.

A few counts support this clonotype. J is TRBJ2-1 and V is TRBV29-1; possible D gene TRBD2, 6 bases. The ends were cut back, 6 bases at V and 9 bases at J, with 15 bases in the middle. Germline V gene lookup returns CDR1 SQVTM and CDR2 ANQGSEA. The CDR3 covers 12 residues. The CDR3 DNA is TGCAGCGTGTCCTGGGGGGACCGTGAGCAGTTCTTC. It specifies CSVSWGDREQFF.

This clonotype was observed a few times. The V and J genes are TRBV20-1 and TRBJ2-7, with a possible D match to TRBD2 (6 bases). CDR1 is DFQATT, CDR2 SNEGSKA, per germline (reference sequence). The CDR3 contains 12 residues. V dropped 7 bases and J dropped 2 bases, with 12 bases sitting between them. CDR3 nucleotides: TGCAGTGGGAGGGACGTAACCTACGAGCAGTACTTC. Translation gives CSGRDVTYEQYF.

This clonotype was seen only once. An end of the junction does not agree with germline; a read error may underlie this. The chain recombines TRBV4-1 with TRBJ2-5, with 7 bases matching TRBD1. The CDR3 loop spans 16 amino acids. The germline V gene has CDR1 MGHRA and CDR2 YSYEKL. CDR3 loop: CTSSHLTGTAQETQYF. Written as DNA, the CDR3 is TGCACCAGCAGCCACCTGACCGGGACAGCACAAGAGACCCAGTACTTC.

The CDR3 nucleotides read TGTGCCAGCAGTTTGTCTTCCGGGGGACGTGGCTACACCTTC. Encoded protein: CASSLSSGGRGYTF. The genes are TRBV27 and TRBJ1-2; a possible D gene is TRBD1 (5 bases). CDR1 and CDR2 from the germline V gene are MNHEY and SMNVEV (reference sequence). Deletions cut 3 bases from V and 7 bases from J, with 15 bases between. The CDR3 extends over 14 amino acids.

CDR3 sequence (DNA): TGCGCCAGCAGCCAAGGCTGGGTACCGAACACCGGGGAGCTGTTTTTT. This codes for CASSQGWVPNTGELFF. The chain uses TRBV4-1 and TRBJ2-2, with D unclear. Trimming left V 1 base short and J 0 bases short, with 9 bases between. The CDR3 runs 16 residues. CDR1 is MGHRA, CDR2 YSYEKL, per germline.

V gene TRBV7-3 combines with J gene TRBJ1-1; the D gene is possibly TRBD1 (6 bases). There are 13 residues in the CDR3. V was pared by 5 bases and J by 5 bases, with 12 bases between. The germline CDR1 and CDR2 sequences are SGHTA and FQGTGA. Written as DNA, the CDR3 is TGTGCCAGCAGCGCTCAACAGGGTACTGAAGCTTTCTTT. Translating gives CASSAQQGTEAFF.

This clonotype has more than one count but fewer than ten. This chain links TRBV25-1 with TRBJ2-3; D is uncertain. The CDR3 runs 11 residues. CDR1 and CDR2 from the germline V gene are MGHDK and SYGVNS. V was pared by 9 bases and J by 6 bases, with 10 bases between. The CDR3 loop is CASTDADTQYF. For the CDR3, the DNA is TGTGCCAGTACCGATGCGGATACGCAGTATTTT.

This chain uses TRBV7-3 with TRBJ2-7; the match to TRBD2 covers 7 bases. The J call may be wrong; the DNA end is better matched by TRBJ2-5. Per the germline V gene, CDR1 is SGHTA and CDR2 is FQGTGA. The CDR3 is 14 residues long. CDR3 sequence: CASSPGGRPGTQYF. In DNA, the CDR3 is TGTGCCAGCAGCCCGGGAGGACGCCCCGGGACCCAGTACTTC.

This clonotype appeared a single time. This sequence joins TRBV5-4 and TRBJ2-1; D may match TRBD1 or TRBD2 (6 bases each). Looked up from germline, CDR1 is SGHNT and CDR2 is YYREEE (reference sequence). The CDR3 covers 18 residues. Between the trimmed V and J ends, which lost 0 bases and 5 bases, there was a span of 21 bases. The CDR3 DNA reads TGTGCCAGCAGCTTGGAATTGGGAGAGGGGGGCGGCGACAATGAGCAGTTCTTC. As protein: CASSLELGEGGGDNEQFF.

This clonotype was found a few times. The chain employs TRBV5-1 and TRBJ2-7; TRBD1 matches 9 bases. With 6 bases clipped from V and 0 bases from J, the junction kept 7 bases outside the gene matches. The CDR3 has 15 amino acids. Germline CDR1 and CDR2: SGHRS and YFSETQ. The CDR3: CASTTGQGSSYEQYF. In DNA form, the CDR3 reads TGCGCCAGCACCACTGGACAGGGGTCCTCCTACGAGCAGTACTTC.

This clonotype has only a few counts. The rearrangement links TRBV30 to TRBJ1-4; no definite D call. Germline V gene sequence: CDR1 GTSNPN, CDR2 SVGIG (reference sequence). This CDR3 spans 13 amino acids. Between the trimmed V and J ends, which lost 1 base and 0 bases, there was a span of 3 bases. The CDR3 DNA is TGTGCCTGGAGTGATGCAACTAATGAAAAACTGTTTTTT. Residues: CAWSDATNEKLFF.

On this clonotype: A much larger clonotype is one base distant, so this may be a read error. The chain uses TRBV29-1 and TRBJ1-1; no clear D. The V gene's germline CDR1 is SQVTM and CDR2 ANQGSEA. V lost 7 bases, J lost 0 bases, and 15 bases lay in between. The CDR3 is 14 residues long. The CDR3 DNA reads TGCAGCGATGACTTTACGGACTTGAACACTGAAGCTTTCTTT. Encoded protein: CSDDFTDLNTEAFF.

CDR3 in amino acids: CASSLPPNTGELFF. CDR3 in DNA: TGCGCCAGCAGCTTACCCCCTAACACCGGGGAGCTGTTTTTT. V is TRBV5-1 and J is TRBJ2-2; D gene ambiguous. The V gene's germline CDR1 is SGHRS and CDR2 YFSETQ. V was cut by 2 bases and J by 2 bases, with 7 bases left in between. The CDR3 consists of 14 residues.

This clonotype occurred a few times. The chain uses TRBV7-9 and TRBJ2-3; D perhaps matches TRBD1 (6 bases). Germline CDR1 reads SEHNR; CDR2 reads FQNEAQ (reference sequence). The CDR3 loop spans 17 amino acids. With 5 bases removed from V and 0 bases from J, the gap between germline ends came to 18 bases. The CDR3 loop reads CASSPVTGSSSTDTQYF. The CDR3, as DNA: TGTGCCAGCAGCCCCGTCACAGGGTCAAGTAGCACAGATACGCAGTATTTT.

This clonotype turned up a few times. One end of the junction varies from germline; a read error may be responsible. The V call is TRBV20-1, the J call TRBJ2-7, with D possibly TRBD1 on 6 matching bases. Germline V gives CDR1 DFQATT, CDR2 SNEGSKA (reference sequence). The CDR3 extends over 11 amino acids. This chain's CDR3 is CRARTVYEQYF. The CDR3, as DNA: TGCAGGGCTAGGACAGTCTACGAGCAGTACTTC.

This clonotype was seen only a few times. V gene TRBV5-1 combines with J gene TRBJ2-1, with 14 nucleotides matching TRBD2. The CDR3 runs 19 residues. Trimming removed 3 bases from V and 2 bases from J; junction bases left unmatched: 10. In germline, CDR1 is SGHRS, CDR2 YFSETQ. CDR3 residues: CASSSSGTSGRFTYNEQFF. DNA of the CDR3: TGCGCCAGCAGCTCATCCGGGACTAGCGGGAGATTCACCTACAATGAGCAGTTCTTC.

V and J are TRBV5-5 and TRBJ2-1, with 8 bases that match TRBD1. Germline-derived CDR1 and CDR2 are SGHKS and YYEKEE (reference sequence). The CDR3 covers 15 residues. J was trimmed by 7 bases and V by 0 bases; bases with no gene match: 6. CDR3 coding DNA: TGTGCCAGCAGCTTGGCTCAGGGGGCTCTAAATGAGCAGTTCTTC. Translation gives CASSLAQGALNEQFF.

This clonotype has more than one count but fewer than ten. This rearrangement joins TRBV20-1 to TRBJ2-1, with 11 bases matching TRBD2. Germline assignment: CDR1 DFQATT and CDR2 SNEGSKA (reference sequence). This CDR3 has 16 amino acids. The J segment lost 7 bases and the V segment lost 3 bases, leaving 11 bases of the junction unmatched. The chain's CDR3 is CSARLVSGRASNEQFF. CDR3 in DNA: TGCAGTGCTAGGCTAGTTAGCGGGAGGGCCTCGAATGAGCAGTTCTTC.

This clonotype has more than one count but fewer than ten. V is TRBV5-1 and J is TRBJ1-6; 7 nucleotides match TRBD1. This CDR3 contains 14 residues. The V gene end was trimmed by 4 bases and the J gene end by 9 bases; junction bases not matched to a gene: 7. CDR1 and CDR2 (germline): SGHRS, YFSETQ. The CDR3 region is CASSTGQESSPLHF. The CDR3 DNA sequence: TGCGCCAGCAGCACTGGACAGGAATCTTCACCCCTCCACTTT.

This clonotype was counted a single time. The chain combines TRBV6-5 with TRBJ2-7; D gene uncertain. Trimming took off 2 bases at V and 0 bases at J, with 11 bases between the two ends. The germline gives CDR1 MNHEY, CDR2 SVGAGI. This CDR3 has 15 residues. The CDR3, as DNA: TGTGCCAGCAGTTACGCGGAAGGATACTCCTACGAGCAGTACTTC. Translation: CASSYAEGYSYEQYF.

This clonotype was seen a few times. The genes are TRBV25-1 and TRBJ2-7; TRBD1 might be the D (5 bases). Germline CDR1 and CDR2: MGHDK and SYGVNS. The ends were cut back, 2 bases at V and 6 bases at J, with 11 bases in the middle. This CDR3 is built from 13 residues. CDR3 region: CASSEQGESEQYF. The DNA of the CDR3 is TGTGCCAGCAGTGAACAAGGGGAAAGCGAGCAGTACTTC.

This clonotype has a handful of counts. This chain links TRBV7-6 with TRBJ2-7, with 9 bases lining up with TRBD1. Per the germline V gene, CDR1 is SGHVS and CDR2 is FNYEAQ. Trimming cost V 2 bases and J 2 bases; bases outside gene matches: 10. The CDR3 totals 17 residues. CDR3 in amino acids: CASSLSSGTGRTYEQYF. As DNA, the CDR3 is TGTGCCAGCAGCTTATCGTCCGGGACAGGGAGGACCTACGAGCAGTACTTC.

This clonotype was recorded many times. The chain is built from TRBV2 and TRBJ1-1; the match to TRBD1 covers 7 bases. Per germline, CDR1 SNHLY and CDR2 FYNNEI. The CDR3 has 13 amino acids. The junction had 2 bases not matched to a gene; V was cut back by 6 bases and J by 1 base. CDR3 in amino acids: CASSRDRNTEAFF. CDR3 sequence (DNA): TGTGCCAGCAGCCGGGACAGGAACACTGAAGCTTTCTTT.

The gene calls are TRBV6-2 or TRBV6-3 and TRBJ2-1; no definite D call. CDR3 length: 14 amino acids. V lost 6 bases to trimming and J lost 5 bases, with 14 bases between them. CDR1 is MNHEY, CDR2 SVGEGT, per germline. This CDR3 reads CASRPFPRNNEQFF. DNA of the CDR3: TGTGCCAGCAGGCCGTTTCCTCGGAACAATGAGCAGTTCTTC.

The chain employs TRBV6-2 or TRBV6-3 and TRBJ1-5; D is possibly TRBD1 (5 bases). The CDR3 contains 14 residues. Germline values: CDR1 MNHEY, CDR2 SVGEGT. V gave up 7 bases and J gave up 1 base, with 11 bases separating them. This CDR3 is CASTTGVSNQPQHF. The CDR3 DNA sequence: TGTGCCAGCACCACGGGGGTAAGCAATCAGCCCCAGCATTTT.

The rearrangement links TRBV9 to TRBJ2-7; D is undetermined. The germline V and J ends were trimmed by 0 bases and 0 bases, with 10 bases remaining between them. The CDR3 contains 15 residues. The germline CDR1 and CDR2 sequences are SGDLS and YYNGEE. DNA for the CDR3: TGTGCCAGCAGCGTAGGGGCACTTAGCTCCTACGAGCAGTACTTC. This gives the protein CASSVGALSSYEQYF.

The chain has TRBV5-6 and TRBJ2-5; D may be TRBD1 (6 bases). The CDR3 has 14 residues. The V gene's germline CDR1 is SGHDT and CDR2 YYEEEE. Trimming shortened V by 3 bases and J by 3 bases, and 12 bases separated the two germline ends. For the CDR3, the DNA is TGTGCCAGCAGCTCAGGGGTTCTCAAAGAGACCCAGTACTTC. Translated, it gives CASSSGVLKETQYF.